These T cell receptor beta chains were read from a single sample in a study of PD-1 blockade in classical Hodgkin lymphoma. Assay: immunoSEQ multiplex PCR; the TCRdb copy retains only in-frame clones and omits some. The sample includes 25,000 to 35,000 clones, 88% of them seen just once. Sequencing was performed on CD4+ T cells from blood. These receptors were collected from a human donor with classical Hodgkin lymphoma. Both conserved end residues are part of each CDR3. A D gene is named only where the DNA matches it firmly. Clone size appears in some rows only: once, few, many, or a class for an expanded clone.

>-|TRBV5-6|TRBD2|TRBJ2-1
CASSLRRVAGYNEQFF
>-|TRBV5-4|-|TRBJ2-3
CASSPLRGSTDTQYF
>-|TRBV5-5|TRBD1|TRBJ2-7
CASSTPGQGNEQYF
>-|TRBV5-6|-|TRBJ2-5
CASSLAYRAVQETQYF
>-|TRBV11-3|TRBD2|TRBJ2-1
CASSSVGPREFYNEQFF
>-|TRBV2|-|TRBJ1-2
CASSLTGPGTNYGYTF
>-|TRBV11-2|-|TRBJ1-1
CATNYQPGRNTEAFF
>-|TRBV11-2|TRBD2|TRBJ2-5
CASSSLGGGTQETQYF
>-|TRBV5-1|-|TRBJ2-1
CASTWTLSSYNEQFF
>-|TRBV5-1|-|TRBJ1-1
CASSLEPRTTEAFF
>-|TRBV21-1|-|TRBJ2-2
CASSAGLAGEVGELFF
>-|TRBV7-9|-|TRBJ1-6
CASSPWTGNSPLHF
>-|TRBV25-1|-|TRBJ2-1
CASSPHGTAGYNEQFF
>-|TRBV7-9|TRBD1|TRBJ2-1
CASSSPADRDRPYNEQFF
>-|TRBV4-1|-|TRBJ1-4
CASSQAPTPRNEKLFF
>-|TRBV5-5|TRBD1|TRBJ2-1
CASRLTGQGLFF
>-|TRBV12-5|-|TRBJ2-1
CASRGNIPRSSYNEQFF
>-|TRBV11-3|-|TRBJ2-1
CASSFLTRNEQFF
>-|TRBV5-6|TRBD1|TRBJ2-7
CASRKGGRGYEQYF
>-|TRBV2|-|TRBJ1-5
CASSEYGGDYSNQPQHF
>-|TRBV2|TRBD2|TRBJ2-1
CASSRVAGGSYNEQFF
>medium-sized|TRBV10-3|TRBD2|TRBJ2-1
CAISESPPHSGSGNEQFF
>few|TRBV5-6|TRBD1|TRBJ1-1
CASSFGQGGAFF
>-|TRBV6-1|-|TRBJ2-1
CASSVRDLSSYNEQFF
>-|TRBV10-3|-|TRBJ1-5
CAISESGGEVNQPQHF
>-|TRBV6-5|-|-
CASSYVQGSSYEQYF
>-|TRBV29-1|TRBD1|TRBJ1-1
CSVEREYRGMNTEAFF
>-|TRBV2|-|TRBJ1-3
CASSARRVAEGNTIYF
>-|TRBV10-3|-|TRBJ2-7
CAISEGNYEQYF
>-|TRBV9|-|TRBJ2-3
CASSPTSLNTDTQYF
>-|TRBV9|-|TRBJ2-3
CASSRDTTDTQYF
>-|TRBV2|TRBD1|TRBJ1-2
CASSRIDGTGVYGYTF
>-|TRBV5-4|-|TRBJ1-1
CASSVAYNEAFF
>-|TRBV9|-|TRBJ2-1
CASSVDGPGVGYNEQFF
>once|TRBV2|-|TRBJ1-2
CASSPEGHGYTF
>-|TRBV19|-|TRBJ1-3
CASSIPTGNLGNTIYF
>-|TRBV5-4|TRBD1|TRBJ1-1
CASSTHRGTEAFF
>-|TRBV19|-|TRBJ1-1
CASSIVPSTEAFF
>-|TRBV6-1|TRBD2|TRBJ2-7
CASRGLAGANEQYF
>-|TRBV5-4|-|TRBJ2-4
CASSRGTVKNIQYF
>few|TRBV9|TRBD1|TRBJ1-5
CASSVGGQGNQPQHF
>once|TRBV2|-|TRBJ1-2
CASGSTVPRGYGYTF
>-|TRBV2|-|TRBJ1-5
CASTRSRLSNQPQHF
>few|TRBV5-1|-|TRBJ1-4
CASSLELNEKLFF
>once|TRBV15|TRBD1|TRBJ1-2
CATSLDRGSGNYGYTF
>-|TRBV20-1|-|TRBJ2-1
CSANDYNEQFF
>once|TRBV2|-|TRBJ2-3
CARNSGTSTDTQYF
>-|TRBV5-4|TRBD2|TRBJ2-1
CASSFSGITNEQFF
>-|TRBV5-1|TRBD2|TRBJ2-5
CASSSGTSAQETQYF
>-|TRBV5-6|-|TRBJ2-3
CASSLRWASTDTQYF
>-|TRBV30|-|TRBJ2-2
CAWSAPWSLGGELFF
>-|TRBV27|-|TRBJ2-3
CASSPPPRDTQYF
>-|TRBV28|-|TRBJ2-4
CASSSEALAKNIQYF
>-|TRBV7-9|TRBD1|TRBJ2-5
CASSPYRTGDAETQYF
>few|TRBV4-1|-|TRBJ2-5
CASSQPGSLQETQYF